The entry that follows covers one TCR beta chain sequence. This sample was included in a study of T cell changes during pregnancy in multiple sclerosis. In germline, CDR1 is GTSNPN, CDR2 SVGIG (reference sequence). Trimming cost V 0 bases and J 7 bases, with 15 bases left between them. This CDR3 is 15 amino acids long. Profiled with immunoSEQ multiplex PCR; TCRdb holds only in-frame clones, not every one. The sample holds about 71,000 clones, around 90% seen once. The TCR comes from a female donor with multiple sclerosis, enrolled in a pregnancy study. The material was peripheral blood, obtained in the third trimester of pregnancy. This rearrangement joins TRBV30 to TRBJ1-4; D is unresolved. The CDR3 DNA sequence: TGTGCCTGGAGTGTTTCAAGGCCCGGGAGTGAAAAACTGTTTTTT. It yields the protein CAWSVSRPGSEKLFF. Full variable domain (missing parts from reference TRBV30 and TRBJ1-4): SQTIHQWPATLVQPVGSPLSLECTVEGTSNPNLYWYRQAAGRGLQLLFYSVGIGQISSEVPQNLSASRPQDRQFILSSKKLLLSDSGFYLCAWSVSRPGSEKLFFGSGTQLSVL.